The 19 T cell receptor beta chains below come from one sample, sequenced in a study of blood T cell repertoires in COVID-19 (TCRdb year 2020). Library preparation was by the immunoSEQ multiplex PCR assay. The source is immuneACCESS, and TCRdb retained only in-frame sequences with V and J called. Part of the clones is not carried over; for the studies checked, unresolved V genes explain less than half of this, and the remainder is unexplained. This sample holds under 350,000 clones; around 85% were observed only once. In total, the top ten clones hold 7.2% of the sample. Sequenced sample: peripheral blood. Every receptor here comes from a human donor in a cohort sampled during active COVID-19.

The rearrangement uses TRBV5-5 and TRBJ1-4; no firm D call. The V end lost 1 base, the J end lost 7 bases, and 8 bases lay between the germline ends. Germline V CDR1 and CDR2: SGHKS, YYEKEE (reference sequence). This CDR3 is built from 13 residues. In DNA, the CDR3 is TGTGCCAGCAGCTTGTACCAGATTGAAAAACTGTTTTTT. Encoded protein: CASSLYQIEKLFF.

This chain connects TRBV6-5 to TRBJ2-7; D possibly corresponds to TRBD2 (5 bases). Trimming pared 8 bases from V and 4 bases from J, leaving 9 bases between. This CDR3 has 11 amino acids. Germline CDR1 reads MNHEY; CDR2 reads SVGAGI. CDR3 coding DNA: TGTGCCAGCCGGGGAAGGTACGAGCAGTACTTC. Residues: CASRGRYEQYF.

The chain is built from TRBV24-1 and TRBJ1-1; TRBD1 might be the D (6 bases). The CDR3 length is 13 residues. Trimming took 4 bases from V and 3 from J, leaving 8 bases between them. Germline CDR1 reads KGHDR; CDR2 reads SFDVKD. The CDR3 region is CATSEAGDTEAFF. DNA for the CDR3: TGTGCCACCAGTGAAGCAGGGGACACTGAAGCTTTCTTT.

This chain connects TRBV5-4 to TRBJ2-3; 9 bases fit TRBD2. J was trimmed by 2 bases and V by 0 bases; bases with no gene match: 4. The CDR3 length is 16 residues. CDR1 and CDR2 (germline): SGHNT, YYREEE (reference sequence). CDR3: CASSLEAGGDTDTQYF. The CDR3 DNA sequence: TGTGCCAGCAGCTTGGAAGCGGGGGGCGACACAGATACGCAGTATTTT.

The rearrangement links TRBV3-1 (or the pseudogene TRBV3-2) to TRBJ2-5, with 16 bases aligning to TRBD2. The germline V gene encodes CDR1 LGHDT and CDR2 YNNKEL (reference sequence). This CDR3 has 17 residues. Germline trimming cut 3 bases from V and 4 bases from J; bases unmatched to any gene: 5. The CDR3 loop is CASSQGLAGGIGETQYF. CDR3 nucleotide sequence: TGTGCCAGCAGCCAGGGACTAGCGGGGGGGATCGGAGAGACCCAGTACTTC.

The CDR3 nucleotides read TGTGCCACCACTATCACAGGGGCAGATACGCAGTATTTT. It translates to CATTITGADTQYF. The chain is built from TRBV6-5 and TRBJ2-3; 7 bases are shared with TRBD1. V lost 10 bases to trimming and J lost 4 bases; unmatched junction nucleotides: 8. The CDR3 contains 13 residues. Germline V gene sequence: CDR1 MNHEY, CDR2 SVGAGI.

V usage is TRBV7-9 and J usage is TRBJ2-2; 8 bases fit TRBD1. Trimming removed 5 bases from V and 5 bases from J; junction bases left unmatched: 7. The CDR3 has 15 residues. Germline CDR1 SEHNR, CDR2 FQNEAQ (reference sequence). The CDR3 DNA follows: TGTGCCAGCAGCCCGGACAGGGTGTATACCGGGGAGCTGTTTTTT. The encoded protein is CASSPDRVYTGELFF.

The chain carries TRBV29-1 and TRBJ2-7; D uncertain. The length of the CDR3 is 12 residues. Germline lookup yields CDR1 SQVTM and CDR2 ANQGSEA. Trimming removed 5 bases at V and 1 base at J, with 9 bases between. The CDR3 coding sequence is TGCAGCGTTCAGCTGCGGTCCTACGAGCAGTACTTC. Amino acid sequence: CSVQLRSYEQYF.

This sequence joins TRBV7-2 and TRBJ2-7; weak D call: TRBD1 (5 bases). The CDR3 contains 13 residues. V lost 5 bases to trimming and J lost 5 bases, with 13 bases between them. Germline values: CDR1 SGHTA, CDR2 FQGNSA. The CDR3 here is CASSQNRRDEQYF. As DNA, the CDR3 is TGTGCCAGCAGCCAAAACCGCAGGGACGAGCAGTACTTC.

CDR3 region: CASSSGGLRETQYF. The DNA for the CDR3 is TGTGCCAGTAGTAGCGGGGGGCTTAGGGAGACCCAGTACTTC. The chain joins TRBV19 to TRBJ2-5; TRBD2 aligns across 8 bases. V lost 4 bases to trimming and J lost 5 bases; unmatched junction nucleotides: 6. The germline V gene has CDR1 LNHDA and CDR2 SQIVND (reference sequence). There are 14 residues in the CDR3.

The chain is built from TRBV3-1 (or the pseudogene TRBV3-2) and TRBJ2-3; the D gene is possibly TRBD2 (6 bases). The CDR3 is made up of 15 amino acids. The germline gives CDR1 LGHDT, CDR2 YNNKEL (reference sequence). Trimming stripped 1 base from V and 1 base from J, with 9 bases between. The CDR3: CASSQAGVGTDTQYF. CDR3 bases: TGTGCCAGCAGCCAAGCGGGGGTGGGCACAGATACGCAGTATTTT.

This rearrangement joins TRBV2 to TRBJ1-5; TRBD1 is a possible D gene (5 bases). Germline V CDR1 and CDR2: SNHLY, FYNNEI. Deletions cut 1 base from V and 1 base from J, with 8 bases between. The CDR3 extends over 15 amino acids. The CDR3: CASSEEDISNQPQHF. The CDR3 bases are TGTGCCAGCAGTGAAGAGGACATAAGCAATCAGCCCCAGCATTTT.

The chain employs TRBV28 and TRBJ2-4; a possible D gene is TRBD1 (5 bases). The V end lost 3 bases, the J end lost 0 bases, and 12 bases lay between the germline ends. CDR3 length equals 16 residues. Germline CDR1 MDHEN, CDR2 SYDVKM. In DNA, the CDR3 is TGTGCCAGCAGTTTCGTAGACAGTGTAGCCAAAAACATTCAGTACTTC. Residues: CASSFVDSVAKNIQYF.

The chain employs TRBV27 and TRBJ1-2; D is uncertain. Trimming shortened V by 1 base and J by 1 base, and 10 bases separated the two germline ends. Germline V CDR1 and CDR2: MNHEY, SMNVEV (reference sequence). The CDR3 has 15 amino acids. CDR3 in DNA: TGTGCCAGCAGTTTATACGGTTTAAATAACTATGGCTACACCTTC. It encodes CASSLYGLNNYGYTF.

This rearrangement joins TRBV7-9 to TRBJ1-5; maybe TRBD1 (6 bases). The V end was cut by 1 base, the J end by 7 bases, with 17 bases between. The length of the CDR3 is 16 residues. Germline loops: CDR1 SEHNR, CDR2 FQNEAQ (reference sequence). CDR3 protein: CASSLEGDGGKQPQHF. The CDR3, as DNA: TGTGCCAGCAGCTTAGAGGGGGATGGGGGAAAGCAGCCCCAGCATTTT.

The chain joins TRBV28 to TRBJ1-1; TRBD1 matches at 8 bases. CDR1 and CDR2 from the germline V gene are MDHEN and SYDVKM. V was pared by 5 bases and J by 6 bases, with 8 bases of the junction left unmatched. The CDR3 runs to 14 residues. The CDR3 bases are TGTGCCAGCAGTCCCCCGGACAGGGTCGCTGAAGCTTTCTTT. It specifies CASSPPDRVAEAFF.

J is TRBJ2-4 and V is TRBV24-1; TRBD2 might be the D (6 bases). CDR1 KGHDR and CDR2 SFDVKD come from the germline V gene. The CDR3 contains 16 residues. The V gene lost 6 bases and the J gene lost 6 bases, with 20 bases spanning the gap. The CDR3 DNA is TGTGCCACCAGTTCCAGCCGCGGGGAGATGCGAAACATTCAGTACTTC. This sequence encodes CATSSSRGEMRNIQYF.

The chain couples TRBV6-5 to TRBJ2-5; 8 positions match TRBD1. The V and J ends lost 5 bases and 4 bases, in that order; junction bases with no gene match: 6. CDR3 length: 14 residues. CDR1 MNHEY and CDR2 SVGAGI come from the germline V gene. The CDR3 loop is CASSPGGGGETQYF. In nucleotides, the CDR3 is TGTGCCAGCAGTCCAGGGGGCGGAGGAGAGACCCAGTACTTC.

This clone was detected once. The rearrangement links TRBV2 to TRBJ1-4; D not certain. CDR1 SNHLY and CDR2 FYNNEI come from the germline V gene. V shed 0 bases and J shed 0 bases, with 14 bases lying between them. The CDR3 runs to 18 residues. The DNA for the CDR3 is TGTGCCAGCAGTGAAGCGCTTCCAGGCTGGTCAACTAATGAAAAACTGTTTTTT. Translated, it gives CASSEALPGWSTNEKLFF.